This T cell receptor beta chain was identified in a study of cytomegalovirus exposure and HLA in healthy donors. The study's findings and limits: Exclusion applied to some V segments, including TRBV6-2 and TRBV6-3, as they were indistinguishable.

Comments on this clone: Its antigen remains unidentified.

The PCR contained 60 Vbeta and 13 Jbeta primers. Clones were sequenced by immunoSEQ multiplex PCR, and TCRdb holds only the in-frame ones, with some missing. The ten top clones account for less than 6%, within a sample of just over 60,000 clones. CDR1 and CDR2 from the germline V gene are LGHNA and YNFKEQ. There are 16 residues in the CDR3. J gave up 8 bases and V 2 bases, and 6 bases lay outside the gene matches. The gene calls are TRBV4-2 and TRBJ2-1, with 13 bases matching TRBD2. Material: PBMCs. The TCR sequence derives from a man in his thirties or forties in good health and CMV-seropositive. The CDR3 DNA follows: TGTGCCAGCAGCCAACTCGGACTAGCGGGAGCCCATGAGCAGTTCTTC. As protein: CASSQLGLAGAHEQFF.